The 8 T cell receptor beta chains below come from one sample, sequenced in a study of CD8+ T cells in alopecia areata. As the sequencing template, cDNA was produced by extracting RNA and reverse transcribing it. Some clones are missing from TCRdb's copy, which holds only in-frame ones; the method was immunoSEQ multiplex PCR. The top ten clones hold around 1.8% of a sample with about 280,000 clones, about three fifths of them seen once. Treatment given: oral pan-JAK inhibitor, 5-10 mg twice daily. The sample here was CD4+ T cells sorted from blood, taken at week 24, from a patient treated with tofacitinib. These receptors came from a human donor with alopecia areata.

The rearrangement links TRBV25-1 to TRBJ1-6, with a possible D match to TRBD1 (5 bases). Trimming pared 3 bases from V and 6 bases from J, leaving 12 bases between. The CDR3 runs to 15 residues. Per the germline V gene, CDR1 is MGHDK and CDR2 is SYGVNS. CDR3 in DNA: TGTGCCAGCAGTGACGTTCAGGGTTTTAATTCACCCCTCCACTTT. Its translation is CASSDVQGFNSPLHF.

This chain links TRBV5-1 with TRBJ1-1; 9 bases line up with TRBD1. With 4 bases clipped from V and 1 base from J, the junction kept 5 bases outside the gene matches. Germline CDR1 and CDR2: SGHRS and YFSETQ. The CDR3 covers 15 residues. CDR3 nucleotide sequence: TGCGCCAGCAGCCCGTCGGGACAGGGGAACACTGAAGCTTTCTTT. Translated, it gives CASSPSGQGNTEAFF.

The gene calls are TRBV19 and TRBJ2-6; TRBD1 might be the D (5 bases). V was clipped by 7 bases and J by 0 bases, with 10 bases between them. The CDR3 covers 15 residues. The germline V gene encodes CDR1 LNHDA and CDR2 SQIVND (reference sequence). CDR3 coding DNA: TGTGCCAGTAATACAGGATTCTCTGGGGCCAACGTCCTGACTTTC. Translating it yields CASNTGFSGANVLTF.

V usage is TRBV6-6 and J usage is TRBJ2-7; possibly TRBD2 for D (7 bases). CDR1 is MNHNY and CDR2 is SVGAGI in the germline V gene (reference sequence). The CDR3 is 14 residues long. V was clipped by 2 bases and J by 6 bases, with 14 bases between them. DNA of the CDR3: TGTGCCAGCAGTTACAGGGGAGGGGGTGGCGAGCAGTACTTC. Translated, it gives CASSYRGGGGEQYF.

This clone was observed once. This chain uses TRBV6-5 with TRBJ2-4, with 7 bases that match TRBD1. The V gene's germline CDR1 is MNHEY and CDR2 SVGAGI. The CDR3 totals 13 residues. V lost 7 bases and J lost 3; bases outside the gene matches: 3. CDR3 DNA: TGTGCCAGCACCGGGGACAGCAAAAACATTCAGTACTTC. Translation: CASTGDSKNIQYF.

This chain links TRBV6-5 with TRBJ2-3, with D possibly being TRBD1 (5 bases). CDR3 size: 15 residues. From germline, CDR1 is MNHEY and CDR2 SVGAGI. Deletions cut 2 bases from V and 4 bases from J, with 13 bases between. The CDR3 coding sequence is TGTGCCAGCAGTTACGTCGCAGGGTCGGCAGATACGCAGTATTTT. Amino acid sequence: CASSYVAGSADTQYF.

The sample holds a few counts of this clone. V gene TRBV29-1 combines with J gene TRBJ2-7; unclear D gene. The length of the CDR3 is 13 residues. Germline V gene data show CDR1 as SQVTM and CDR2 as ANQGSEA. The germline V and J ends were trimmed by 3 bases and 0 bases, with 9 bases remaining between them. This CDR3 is CSVEETFSYEQYF. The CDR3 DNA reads TGCAGCGTTGAGGAGACATTCTCCTACGAGCAGTACTTC.

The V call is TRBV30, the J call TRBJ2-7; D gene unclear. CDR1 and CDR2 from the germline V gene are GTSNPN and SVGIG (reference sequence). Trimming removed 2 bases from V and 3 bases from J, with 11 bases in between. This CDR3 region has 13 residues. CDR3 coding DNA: TGTGCCTGGAGTCCAAAAAGGGACTACGAGCAGTACTTC. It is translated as CAWSPKRDYEQYF.